The 26 T cell receptor beta chains below come from one sample, sequenced in a study of OX40 agonist ivuxolimab in advanced cancers. Profiled with immunoSEQ multiplex PCR; TCRdb holds only in-frame clones, not every one. The data show 72,000 or so clones, 70% to 90% seen once. The specimen comprised CD4+ or CD8+ T cells sorted from blood, sampled in a trial of the OX40 agonist ivuxolimab. Receptor source: an adult with an advanced solid tumor such as melanoma, head and neck, liver or kidney cancer.

This clone was counted between two and nine times. The chain recombines TRBV7-8 with TRBJ2-3, with 9 bases that match TRBD2. This CDR3 spans 19 amino acids. V gave up 4 bases and J gave up 3 bases; unmatched junction bases: 17. CDR1 and CDR2 from the germline V gene are SGHVS and FQNEAQ. The CDR3 DNA follows: TGTGCCAGCAGCTCCCGATTAATAAGCGGGGGGCGCGGTACAGATACGCAGTATTTT. Translated, it gives CASSSRLISGGRGTDTQYF.

This clone has just one count. The chain employs TRBV30 and TRBJ1-5; 11 bases map to TRBD1. CDR1 is GTSNPN, CDR2 SVGIG, per germline (reference sequence). The CDR3 is made up of 16 amino acids. V dropped 2 bases and J dropped 4; count of bases not matched to a gene: 7. The CDR3 sequence is CAWSFFGDRGNQPQHF. In nucleotides, the CDR3 is TGTGCCTGGAGTTTCTTCGGGGACAGGGGGAATCAGCCCCAGCATTTT. Full variable domain (remainder filled in from reference TRBV30 and TRBJ1-5): SQTIHQWPATLVQPVGSPLSLECTVEGTSNPNLYWYRQAAGRGLQLLFYSVGIGQISSEVPQNLSASRPQDRQFILSSKKLLLSDSGFYLCAWSFFGDRGNQPQHFGDGTRLSIL.

The chain links TRBV4-1 to TRBJ1-4, with D possibly matching TRBD1 (5 bases). Germline lookup yields CDR1 MGHRA and CDR2 YSYEKL. The germline V and J ends were trimmed by 7 bases and 5 bases, with 14 bases remaining between them. The CDR3 spans 14 residues. The CDR3 region is CASKQLGRNEKLFF. CDR3 DNA: TGCGCCAGCAAACAATTGGGACGGAATGAAAAACTGTTTTTT.

The gene calls are TRBV20-1 and TRBJ2-5; no definite D call. V gave up 6 bases and J gave up 3 bases, with 5 bases separating them. CDR3 size: 10 residues. Per germline, CDR1 DFQATT and CDR2 SNEGSKA (reference sequence). CDR3 protein: CSASKETQYF. The CDR3 coding sequence is TGCAGTGCAAGTAAAGAGACCCAGTACTTC.

This rearrangement joins TRBV9 to TRBJ2-3; 10 bases match TRBD2. The CDR3 covers 17 residues. Germline CDR1 is SGDLS and CDR2 is YYNGEE. V dropped 3 bases and J dropped 5; count of bases not matched to a gene: 12. The CDR3 reads CASSDPVVAGGGDTQYF. CDR3 in DNA: TGTGCCAGCAGCGACCCAGTAGTAGCGGGGGGAGGAGATACGCAGTATTTT.

The rearrangement joins TRBV5-7 to TRBJ1-4; D possibly corresponds to TRBD1 (6 bases). TRBV5-7 is an ORF, with its function uncertain. There are 18 residues in the CDR3. Trimming took off 0 bases at V and 2 bases at J, with 17 bases between the two ends. DNA of the CDR3: TGTGCCAGCAGCTTGGAGGGGGTAGGGGACCGTACTAATGAAAAACTGTTTTTT. Protein sequence: CASSLEGVGDRTNEKLFF.

The V and J genes are TRBV5-1 and TRBJ2-7; D is tentatively TRBD1 or TRBD2 (5 bases each). CDR3 length: 14 amino acids. Germline V gene sequence: CDR1 SGHRS, CDR2 YFSETQ. Trimming removed 4 bases from V and 2 bases from J, with 13 bases in between. The CDR3 bases are TGCGCCAGCAGCGCACGGGACGGTCCCTACGAGCAGTACTTC. This encodes CASSARDGPYEQYF.

The rearrangement links TRBV7-9 to TRBJ2-5, with no clear D. In germline, CDR1 is SEHNR, CDR2 FQNEAQ (reference sequence). The CDR3 is made up of 14 amino acids. V was shortened by 5 bases and J by 2 bases, with 12 bases between the two germline ends. CDR3 DNA: TGTGCCAGCAGCCTGCCCTGGGCTCAAGAGACCCAGTACTTC. Translating it yields CASSLPWAQETQYF.

In DNA, the CDR3 is TGTGCCAGCAGCTTAGTCAGCTCGGGGGCGCCCCGCGCTGAAGCTTTCTTT. It yields the protein CASSLVSSGAPRAEAFF. The chain employs TRBV7-2 and TRBJ1-1; weak D call: TRBD1 (6 bases). The CDR3 sequence is 17 residues long. Germline V gene data show CDR1 as SGHTA and CDR2 as FQGNSA. V lost 1 base and J 6 bases, leaving 21 bases between the germline ends.

The chain carries TRBV6-5 and TRBJ2-7; D may match TRBD1 or TRBD2 (6 bases each). Germline V gene data show CDR1 as MNHEY and CDR2 as SVGAGI. The CDR3 has 14 residues. The V end lost 8 bases, the J end lost 0 bases, and 14 bases lay between the germline ends. CDR3 protein: CASRGLSSSYEQYF. CDR3 in DNA: TGTGCCAGCCGGGGGCTATCGAGCTCCTACGAGCAGTACTTC.

V and J are TRBV5-4 and TRBJ1-2; no firm D call. Between the trimmed V and J ends, which lost 3 bases and 6 bases, there was a span of 12 bases. This CDR3 is built from 13 residues. Germline V CDR1 and CDR2: SGHNT, YYREEE (reference sequence). CDR3 in DNA: TGTGCCAGCAGCTCTCCCAGGCGGGATGGCTACACCTTC. Translating it yields CASSSPRRDGYTF.

V and J are TRBV7-2 and TRBJ1-1; D perhaps matches TRBD1 (5 bases). The length of the CDR3 is 19 residues. Per the germline V gene, CDR1 is SGHTA and CDR2 is FQGNSA. Trimming removed 2 bases from V and 8 bases from J, with 30 bases in between. CDR3 residues: CASSLTGGGVSRAVLEAFF. CDR3 in DNA: TGTGCCAGCAGCTTAACGGGAGGAGGGGTGAGCAGGGCGGTCCTAGAAGCTTTCTTT.

The rearrangement uses TRBV6-6 and TRBJ2-2; D not resolved. Deletions cut 2 bases from V and 6 bases from J, with 1 base between. The CDR3 is made up of 11 amino acids. CDR1 MNHNY and CDR2 SVGAGI come from the germline V gene (reference sequence). CDR3 sequence reads: CASSYAGELFF. In nucleotides, the CDR3 is TGTGCCAGCAGTTACGCCGGGGAGCTGTTTTTT.

The count of this clone is one. The chain combines TRBV5-1 with TRBJ2-1; D is possibly TRBD2 (5 bases). The CDR3 has 17 residues. The ends were cut back, 2 bases at V and 0 bases at J, with 15 bases in the middle. Germline CDR1 and CDR2: SGHRS and YFSETQ. Here the CDR3 reads CASSFSDSIISYNEQFF. DNA for the CDR3: TGCGCCAGCAGCTTCTCGGACTCAATTATCTCCTACAATGAGCAGTTCTTC.

The V gene is TRBV10-3, the J gene TRBJ1-1; perhaps TRBD1 as D (6 bases). The CDR3 covers 13 residues. Per germline, CDR1 ENHRY and CDR2 SYGVKD. Trimming pared 4 bases from V and 6 bases from J, leaving 12 bases between. This CDR3 is CAISAGASPEAFF. The CDR3 region has the DNA TGTGCCATCAGTGCAGGGGCCTCACCTGAAGCTTTCTTT.

The chain links TRBV7-6 to TRBJ2-5, with TRBD2 as a possible D gene (6 bases). The CDR3 sequence is 15 residues long. CDR1 is SGHVS and CDR2 is FNYEAQ in the germline V gene. The ends were cut back, 2 bases at V and 2 bases at J, with 12 bases in the middle. This chain's CDR3 is CASSLNGGVQETQYF. The CDR3 DNA reads TGTGCCAGCAGCTTAAACGGGGGAGTACAAGAGACCCAGTACTTC.

The chain couples TRBV29-1 to TRBJ1-2; D is possibly TRBD1 (5 bases). CDR3 length: 12 residues. Germline V gene lookup returns CDR1 SQVTM and CDR2 ANQGSEA. The germline V and J ends were trimmed by 4 bases and 5 bases, with 11 bases remaining between them. The CDR3 reads CSVVVGDYGYTF. Written as DNA, the CDR3 is TGCAGCGTTGTGGTAGGGGATTATGGCTACACCTTC.

This chain uses TRBV7-2 with TRBJ2-1, with TRBD2 identical over 9 bases. The V gene's germline CDR1 is SGHTA and CDR2 FQGNSA. This CDR3 spans 16 amino acids. The V segment lost 1 base and the J segment 5 bases; nucleotides outside the gene matches: 6. The CDR3 protein is CASSLDRAGGNNEQFF. CDR3 nucleotide sequence: TGTGCCAGCAGCTTAGATAGGGCGGGAGGGAACAATGAGCAGTTCTTC.

This clone occurred a few times. J is TRBJ2-3 and V is TRBV2; 10 bases are shared with TRBD2. The CDR3 is 15 amino acids. Looked up from germline, CDR1 is SNHLY and CDR2 is FYNNEI. V trimming: 6 bases; J trimming: 3 bases; junction bases outside the gene matches: 6. The CDR3 protein is CASSEQGLATDTQYF. The CDR3 coding sequence is TGTGCCAGCAGCGAACAGGGACTAGCGACAGATACGCAGTATTTT.

The genes are TRBV6-5 and TRBJ1-6, with D tentatively TRBD1 (6 bases). The germline V and J ends were trimmed by 8 bases and 9 bases, with 20 bases remaining between them. There are 15 residues in the CDR3. Germline loops: CDR1 MNHEY, CDR2 SVGAGI. The CDR3, as DNA: TGTGCCAGCGGTCCCCGGGACATCATTTCTTCACCCCTCCACTTT. Amino acid sequence: CASGPRDIISSPLHF.

J is TRBJ2-7 and V is TRBV19; D may correspond to TRBD1 or TRBD2 (6 bases each). Germline loops: CDR1 LNHDA, CDR2 SQIVND (reference sequence). The V end lost 1 base, the J end lost 7 bases, and 17 bases lay between the germline ends. This CDR3 comprises 15 residues. CDR3 region: CASSIAPTGAGEQYF. CDR3 sequence (DNA): TGTGCCAGTAGTATAGCCCCGACGGGGGCTGGTGAGCAGTACTTC.

The chain combines TRBV7-2 with TRBJ1-2; possibly TRBD1 for D (5 bases). Per the germline V gene, CDR1 is SGHTA and CDR2 is FQGNSA. V lost 1 base, J lost 2 bases, and 14 bases lay in between. There are 16 residues in the CDR3. This CDR3 is CASSLDGGMLNYGYTF. The CDR3 DNA sequence: TGTGCCAGCAGCTTAGATGGGGGGATGCTAAACTATGGCTACACCTTC.

V usage is TRBV4-1 and J usage is TRBJ1-5, with a weak D call TRBD1 (5 bases). V was clipped by 4 bases and J by 10 bases, with 23 bases between them. From germline, CDR1 is MGHRA and CDR2 YSYEKL. The length of the CDR3 is 16 residues. The CDR3 protein is CASSLLAGTPIYPQHF. The DNA for the CDR3 is TGCGCCAGCAGCCTCCTCGCCGGGACTCCCATTTATCCCCAGCATTTT.

The chain joins TRBV10-3 to TRBJ1-5, with a possible D match to TRBD1 (6 bases). There are 15 residues in the CDR3. Trimming cost V 0 bases and J 3 bases, with 9 bases left between them. Germline V gene data show CDR1 as ENHRY and CDR2 as SYGVKD. For the CDR3, the DNA is TGTGCCATCAGTGAGTCACAGGGCTCCAATCAGCCCCAGCATTTT. Translated: CAISESQGSNQPQHF.

The gene calls are TRBV25-1 and TRBJ2-4; D ambiguous. V dropped 9 bases and J dropped 1 base, with 10 bases sitting between them. Germline CDR1 is MGHDK and CDR2 is SYGVNS. This CDR3 is 13 amino acids long. The CDR3 region has the DNA TGTGCCAGTACTCTTAAGGCCAAAAACATTCAGTACTTC. It specifies CASTLKAKNIQYF.

The chain has TRBV2 and TRBJ2-1; D is undetermined. The CDR3 has 15 amino acids. Trimming took off 3 bases at V and 4 bases at J, with 13 bases between the two ends. The V gene's germline CDR1 is SNHLY and CDR2 FYNNEI. CDR3: CASSEILWGYNEQFF. The CDR3 DNA reads as TGTGCCAGCAGTGAGATTCTGTGGGGATACAATGAGCAGTTCTTC.